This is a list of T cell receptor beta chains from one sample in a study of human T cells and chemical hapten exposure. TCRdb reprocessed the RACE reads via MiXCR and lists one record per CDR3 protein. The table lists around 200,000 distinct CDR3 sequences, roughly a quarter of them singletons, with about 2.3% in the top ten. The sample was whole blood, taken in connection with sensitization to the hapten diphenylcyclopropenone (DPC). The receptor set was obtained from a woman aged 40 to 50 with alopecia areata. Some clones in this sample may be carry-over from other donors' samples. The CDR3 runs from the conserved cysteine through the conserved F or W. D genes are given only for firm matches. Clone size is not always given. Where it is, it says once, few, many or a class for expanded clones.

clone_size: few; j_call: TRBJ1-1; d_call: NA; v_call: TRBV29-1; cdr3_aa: CSVEVLNTEAFF; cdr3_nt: TGCAGCGTTGAAGTTCTGAACACTGAAGCTTTCTTT
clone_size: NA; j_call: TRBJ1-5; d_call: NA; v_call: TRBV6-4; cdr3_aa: CASSSLSGQPQHF; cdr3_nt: TGTGCCAGCAGCTCCTTGTCGGGTCAGCCCCAGCATTTT
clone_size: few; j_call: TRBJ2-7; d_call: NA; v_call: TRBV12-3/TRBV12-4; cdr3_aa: CASSFSGGSDEQYF; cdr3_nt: TGTGCCAGCAGTTTCTCGGGTGGTAGCGACGAGCAGTACTTC
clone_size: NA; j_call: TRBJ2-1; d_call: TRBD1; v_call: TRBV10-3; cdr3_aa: CAISDGQGAGRFYNEQFF; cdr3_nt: TGTGCCATCAGTGATGGTCAGGGGGCGGGGAGGTTCTACAATGAGCAGTTCTTC
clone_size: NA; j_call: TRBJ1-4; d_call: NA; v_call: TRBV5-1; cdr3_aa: CASARDLNEKLFF; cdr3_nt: TGCGCCAGCGCCCGGGACCTTAATGAAAAACTGTTTTTT
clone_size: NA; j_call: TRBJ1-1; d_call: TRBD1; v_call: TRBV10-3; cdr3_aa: CAITPTGQGIGTEAFF; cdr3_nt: TGTGCCATCACCCCTACTGGACAGGGGATCGGCACTGAAGCTTTCTTT
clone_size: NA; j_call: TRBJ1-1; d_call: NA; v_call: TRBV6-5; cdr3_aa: CASSYSGTISKAFF; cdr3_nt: TGTGCCAGCAGTTACTCTGGCACAATCTCGAAAGCTTTCTTT
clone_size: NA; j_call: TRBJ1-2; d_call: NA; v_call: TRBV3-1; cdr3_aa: CASTPTNGGINYGYTF; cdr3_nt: TGTGCCAGCACACCAACTAATGGGGGGATTAACTATGGCTACACCTTC
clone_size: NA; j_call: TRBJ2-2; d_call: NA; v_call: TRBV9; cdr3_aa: CASSVSFGELFF; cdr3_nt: TGTGCCAGCAGCGTAAGTTTCGGGGAGCTGTTTTTT
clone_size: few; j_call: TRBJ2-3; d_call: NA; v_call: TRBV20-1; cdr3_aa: CSALRESDTQYF; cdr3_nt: TGCAGTGCTCTCCGGGAGTCAGATACGCAGTATTTT
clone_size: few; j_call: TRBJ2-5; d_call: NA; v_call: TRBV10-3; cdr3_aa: CAISQETVKETQYF; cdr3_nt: TGTGCCATCAGTCAGGAGACTGTCAAAGAGACCCAGTACTTC
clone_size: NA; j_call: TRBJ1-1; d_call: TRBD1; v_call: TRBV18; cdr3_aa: CASSQGAGRAEAFF; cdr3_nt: TGTGCCAGCTCCCAGGGGGCGGGGAGAGCTGAAGCTTTCTTT
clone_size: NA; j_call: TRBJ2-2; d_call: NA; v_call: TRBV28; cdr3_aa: CASSFGNIPLTGELFF; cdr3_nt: TGTGCCAGCAGTTTCGGGAACATTCCGCTCACCGGGGAGCTGTTTTTT
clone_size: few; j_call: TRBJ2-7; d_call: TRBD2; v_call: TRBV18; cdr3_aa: CASSPGTSGRMNEQYF; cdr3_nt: TGTGCCAGCTCACCCGGAACTAGCGGGAGAATGAACGAGCAGTACTTC
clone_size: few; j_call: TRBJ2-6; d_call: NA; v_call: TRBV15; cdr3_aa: CATSPYGQSGANVLTF; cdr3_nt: TGTGCCACCAGCCCCTACGGACAGTCTGGGGCCAACGTCCTGACTTTC
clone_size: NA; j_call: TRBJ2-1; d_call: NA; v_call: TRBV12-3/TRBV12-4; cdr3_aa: CASSRGQRRQFF; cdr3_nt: TGTGCCAGCAGTCGGGGCCAACGAAGGCAGTTCTTC
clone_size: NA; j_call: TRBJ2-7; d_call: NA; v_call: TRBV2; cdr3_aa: CASSWDIPNYEQYF; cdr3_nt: TGTGCCAGCAGCTGGGACATTCCTAACTACGAGCAGTACTTC
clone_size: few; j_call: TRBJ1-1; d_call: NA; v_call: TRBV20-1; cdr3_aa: CSARVGGRVNTEAFF; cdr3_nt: TGCAGTGCTAGAGTTGGGGGACGGGTGAACACTGAAGCTTTCTTT
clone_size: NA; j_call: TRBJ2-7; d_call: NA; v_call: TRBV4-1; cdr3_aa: CASSQSARDLLVKYF; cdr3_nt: TGCGCCAGCAGCCAATCCGCCCGGGACCTCCTGGTGAAGTACTTC
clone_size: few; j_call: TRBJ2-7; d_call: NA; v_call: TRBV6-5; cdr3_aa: CASSYSILAGLGEQYF; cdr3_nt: TGTGCCAGCAGTTACTCGATTCTAGCCGGGCTCGGGGAGCAGTACTTC
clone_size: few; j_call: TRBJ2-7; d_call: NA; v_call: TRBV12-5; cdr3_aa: CASGPTPGDTSSYEQYF; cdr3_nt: TGTGCTAGTGGGCCGACCCCTGGGGACACGAGCTCCTACGAGCAGTACTTC
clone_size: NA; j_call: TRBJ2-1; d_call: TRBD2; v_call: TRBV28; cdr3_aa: CAVSGRRYEQFF; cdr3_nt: TGTGCAGTTAGCGGGAGAAGGTATGAGCAGTTCTTC
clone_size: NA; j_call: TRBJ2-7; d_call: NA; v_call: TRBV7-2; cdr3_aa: CASSLGATRTYEQYF; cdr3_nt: TGTGCCAGCAGCTTAGGTGCGACTCGTACCTACGAGCAGTACTTC
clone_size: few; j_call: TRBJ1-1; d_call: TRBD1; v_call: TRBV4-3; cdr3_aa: CASSQDRQGGLGTEAFF; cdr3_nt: TGCGCCAGCAGCCAAGATAGACAGGGTGGGTTGGGCACTGAAGCTTTCTTT
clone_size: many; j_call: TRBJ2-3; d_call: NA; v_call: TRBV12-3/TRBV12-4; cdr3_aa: CASSSPTDTQYF; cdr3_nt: TGTGCCAGCAGTTCCCCTACGGATACGCAGTATTTT
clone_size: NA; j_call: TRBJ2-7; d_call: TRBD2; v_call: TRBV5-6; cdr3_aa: CASSPLAGVVDEQYF; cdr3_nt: TGTGCCAGCAGCCCCTTAGCGGGAGTTGTTGACGAGCAGTACTTC
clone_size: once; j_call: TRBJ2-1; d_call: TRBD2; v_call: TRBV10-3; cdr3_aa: CAISGTSGKSYSYNEQFF; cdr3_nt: TGTGCCATCAGCGGGACTAGCGGGAAGAGTTACTCCTACAATGAGCAGTTCTTC
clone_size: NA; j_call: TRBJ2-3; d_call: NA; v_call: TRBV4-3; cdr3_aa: CASSQDWRGSNTQYF; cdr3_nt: TGCGCCAGCAGCCAAGATTGGAGGGGGTCAAATACGCAGTATTTT
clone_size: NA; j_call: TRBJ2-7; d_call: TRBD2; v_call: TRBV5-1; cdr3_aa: CASSPMTSGYEQYF; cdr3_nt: TGCGCCAGCAGCCCGATGACTAGCGGCTACGAGCAGTACTTC
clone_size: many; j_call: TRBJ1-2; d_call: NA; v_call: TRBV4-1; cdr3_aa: CASSQAWPDSSYGYTF; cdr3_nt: TGCGCCAGCAGCCAAGCATGGCCGGACAGTAGCTATGGCTACACCTTC
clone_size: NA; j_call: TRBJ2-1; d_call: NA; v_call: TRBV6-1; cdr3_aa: CASRQSDEQFF; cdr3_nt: TGTGCCAGCAGGCAGTCCGATGAGCAGTTCTTC
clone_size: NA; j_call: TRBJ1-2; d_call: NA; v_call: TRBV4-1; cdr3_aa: CASSHFAGRNNYGYTF; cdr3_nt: TGCGCCAGCAGCCACTTTGCCGGGCGGAATAACTATGGCTACACCTTC
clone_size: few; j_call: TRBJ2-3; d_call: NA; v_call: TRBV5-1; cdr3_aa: CASSPGTSRRGTDTQYF; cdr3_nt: TGCGCCAGCAGCCCAGGGACTTCACGAAGAGGCACAGATACGCAGTATTTT
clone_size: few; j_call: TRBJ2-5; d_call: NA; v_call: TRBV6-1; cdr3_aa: CASLLETQYF; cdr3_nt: TGTGCCAGTCTTTTAGAGACCCAGTACTTC
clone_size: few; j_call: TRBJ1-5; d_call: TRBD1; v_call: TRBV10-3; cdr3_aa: CAISETGEGNQPQHF; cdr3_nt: TGTGCCATCAGTGAGACAGGGGAAGGCAATCAGCCCCAGCATTTT
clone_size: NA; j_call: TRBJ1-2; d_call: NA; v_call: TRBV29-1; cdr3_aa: CSVEGQGPGYGYTF; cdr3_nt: TGCAGCGTTGAAGGCCAGGGTCCGGGATATGGCTACACCTTC
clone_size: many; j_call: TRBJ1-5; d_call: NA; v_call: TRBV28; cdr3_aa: CASSHPPGEGGQPQHF; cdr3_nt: TGTGCCAGCAGCCACCCCCCCGGGGAAGGAGGTCAGCCCCAGCATTTT
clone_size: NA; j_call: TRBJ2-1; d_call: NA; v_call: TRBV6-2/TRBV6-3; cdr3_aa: CAIRPHLEDNEQFF; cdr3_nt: TGTGCCATCCGCCCGCACTTAGAGGACAATGAGCAGTTCTTC
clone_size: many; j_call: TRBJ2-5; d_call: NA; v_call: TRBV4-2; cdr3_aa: CASSQDLEGAETQYF; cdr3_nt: TGTGCCAGCAGCCAAGACCTGGAGGGCGCAGAGACCCAGTACTTC
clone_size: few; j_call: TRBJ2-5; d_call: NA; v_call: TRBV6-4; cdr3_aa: CASSEGRLRTQYF; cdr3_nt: TGTGCCAGCAGTGAAGGGCGGTTGCGGACCCAGTACTTC
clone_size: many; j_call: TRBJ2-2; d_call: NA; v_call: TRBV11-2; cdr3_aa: CASSSVLNTGELFF; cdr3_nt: TGTGCCAGCAGCTCTGTCTTGAACACCGGGGAGCTGTTTTTT
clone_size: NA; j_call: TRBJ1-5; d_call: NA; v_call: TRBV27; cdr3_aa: CASSYGLGAPGPQHF; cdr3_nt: TGTGCCAGCAGTTACGGTCTGGGGGCCCCTGGGCCCCAGCATTTT
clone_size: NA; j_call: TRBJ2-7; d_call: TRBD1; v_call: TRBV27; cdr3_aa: CASSPGQQLYEQYF; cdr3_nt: TGTGCCAGCAGTCCGGGACAGCAGCTCTACGAGCAGTACTTC
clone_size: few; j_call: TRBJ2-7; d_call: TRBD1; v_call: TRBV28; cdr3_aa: CASIRQGSYEQYF; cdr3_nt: TGTGCCAGCATTAGACAGGGTTCCTACGAGCAGTACTTC
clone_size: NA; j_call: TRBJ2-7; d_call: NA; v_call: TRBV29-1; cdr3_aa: CSVVVRYGEQYF; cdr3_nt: TGCAGCGTTGTTGTTCGGTATGGCGAGCAGTACTTC